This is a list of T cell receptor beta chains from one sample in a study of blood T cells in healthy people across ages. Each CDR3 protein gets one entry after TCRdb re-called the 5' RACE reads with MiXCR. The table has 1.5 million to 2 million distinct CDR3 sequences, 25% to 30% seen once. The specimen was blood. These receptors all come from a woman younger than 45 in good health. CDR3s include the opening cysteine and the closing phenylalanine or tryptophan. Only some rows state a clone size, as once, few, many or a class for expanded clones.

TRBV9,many,CASSVGVTSGANVLTF
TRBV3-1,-,CASSPQPLGEQFF
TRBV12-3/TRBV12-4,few,CASRLQGPDTQYF
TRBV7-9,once,CASIRSGSNTEAFF
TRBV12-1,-,CAGSLERAGTF
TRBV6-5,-,CASSSRGPLHF
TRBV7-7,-,CASSPKPGLAGASNTGELFF
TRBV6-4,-,CASRADDPPYGYTF
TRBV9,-,CASSVATGGGEQFF
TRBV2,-,CASSEARGIIRNYNEQFF
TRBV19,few,CASSIRASGRASYNEQFF
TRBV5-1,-,CASGAAEETQYF
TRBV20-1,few,CSPQASGGKETQYF
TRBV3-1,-,CASRDSYEQFF
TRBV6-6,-,CASSRPGGYEAFF
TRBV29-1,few,CSVVQELYGYTF